The entry below describes one TCR beta chain. Its antigen is as yet unknown. The repertoire was sequenced with immunoSEQ multiplex PCR; TCRdb's copy has only in-frame clones and lacks some. The sample has about 56,000 clones; over 65% are singletons. These data belong to a study of memory CD4+ T cells and cytomegalovirus serostatus. Study information: Healthy Belgian adult donors included 9 or 10 CMV-positive and some 23 CMV-negative people. Study outcomes and limitations: Of 150 to 200 reported CMV TCRbeta sequences, 67 were found in memory CD4+ repertoires.

Single viable CD3+CD4+CD8-CD45RO+ cells were sorted as the memory CD4+ T cells. Serostatus was set by detecting CMV pp150, pp28, p38, p52 IgG. The CDR3 is 14 residues long. Trimming pared 0 bases from V and 6 bases from J, leaving 11 bases between. In germline, CDR1 is SGHRS, CDR2 YFSETQ. Source material: memory CD4+ T cells from blood. The J gene is TRBJ2-3, the V gene TRBV5-1; D possibly matches TRBD1 or TRBD2 (5 bases each). The TCR sequence derives from an adult in good health and CMV-seropositive. The CDR3 reads CASSLGGTEDTQYF. CDR3 sequence (DNA): TGCGCCAGCAGCTTGGGAGGGACGGAGGATACGCAGTATTTT.